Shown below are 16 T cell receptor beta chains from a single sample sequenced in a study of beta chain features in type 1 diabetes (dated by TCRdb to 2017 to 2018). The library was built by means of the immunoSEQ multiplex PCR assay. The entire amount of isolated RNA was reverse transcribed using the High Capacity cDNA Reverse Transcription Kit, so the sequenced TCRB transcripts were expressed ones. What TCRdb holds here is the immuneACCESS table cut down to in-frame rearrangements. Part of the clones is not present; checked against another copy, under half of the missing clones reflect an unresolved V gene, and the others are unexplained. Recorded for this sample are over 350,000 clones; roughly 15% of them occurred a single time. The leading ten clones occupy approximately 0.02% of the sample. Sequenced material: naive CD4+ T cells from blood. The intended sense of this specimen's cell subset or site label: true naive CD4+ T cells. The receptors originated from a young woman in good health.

The CDR3 protein is CASSFRVNYEQYF. The CDR3 DNA is TGTGCCAGCAGCTTCAGGGTAAACTACGAGCAGTACTTC. The rearrangement links TRBV7-9 to TRBJ2-7; tentative D call: TRBD1 (5 bases). The V and J ends lost 3 bases and 3 bases respectively, with 9 bases between them. The CDR3 runs to 13 residues. Germline CDR1 SEHNR, CDR2 FQNEAQ (reference sequence).

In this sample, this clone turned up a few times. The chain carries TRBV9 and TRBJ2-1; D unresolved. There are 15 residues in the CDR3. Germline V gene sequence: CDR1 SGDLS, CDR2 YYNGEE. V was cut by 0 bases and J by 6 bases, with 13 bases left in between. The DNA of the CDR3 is TGTGCCAGCAGCGTAGAACGAGTTTCGGTCAATGAGCAGTTCTTC. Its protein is CASSVERVSVNEQFF.

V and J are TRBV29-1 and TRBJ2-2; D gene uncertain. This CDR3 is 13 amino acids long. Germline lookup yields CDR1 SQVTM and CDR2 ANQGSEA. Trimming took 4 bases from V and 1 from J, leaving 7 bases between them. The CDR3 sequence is CSVGQKNTGELFF. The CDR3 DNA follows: TGCAGCGTTGGGCAGAAGAACACCGGGGAGCTGTTTTTT.

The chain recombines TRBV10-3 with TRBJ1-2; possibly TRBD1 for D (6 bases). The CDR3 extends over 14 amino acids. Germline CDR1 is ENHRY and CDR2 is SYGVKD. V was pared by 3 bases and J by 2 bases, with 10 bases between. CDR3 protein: CAISEIQGNYGYTF. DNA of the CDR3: TGTGCCATCAGTGAAATTCAGGGGAACTATGGCTACACCTTC.

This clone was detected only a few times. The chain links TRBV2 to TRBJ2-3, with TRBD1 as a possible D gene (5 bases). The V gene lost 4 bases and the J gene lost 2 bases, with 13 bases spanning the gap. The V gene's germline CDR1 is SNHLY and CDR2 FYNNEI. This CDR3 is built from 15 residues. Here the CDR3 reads CASSGQQVPTDTQYF. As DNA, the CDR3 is TGTGCCAGCAGTGGACAACAGGTCCCCACAGATACGCAGTATTTT.

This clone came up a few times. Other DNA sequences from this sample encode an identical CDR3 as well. The CDR3 nucleotides read TGTGCCAGCTCACCACCGGAGGAGACCCAGTACTTC. Translating gives CASSPPEETQYF. The chain combines TRBV18 with TRBJ2-5; D is ambiguous. CDR1 is KGHSH, CDR2 LQKENI, per germline. CDR3 length: 12 residues. Trimming left V 0 bases short and J 5 bases short, with 4 bases between.

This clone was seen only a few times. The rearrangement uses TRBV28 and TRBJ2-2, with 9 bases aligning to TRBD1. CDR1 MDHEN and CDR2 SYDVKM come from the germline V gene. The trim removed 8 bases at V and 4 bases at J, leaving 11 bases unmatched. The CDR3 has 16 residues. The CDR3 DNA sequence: TGTGCCAGCTTCCGTCGGACAGGGGTTATCACCGGGGAGCTGTTTTTT. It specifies CASFRRTGVITGELFF.

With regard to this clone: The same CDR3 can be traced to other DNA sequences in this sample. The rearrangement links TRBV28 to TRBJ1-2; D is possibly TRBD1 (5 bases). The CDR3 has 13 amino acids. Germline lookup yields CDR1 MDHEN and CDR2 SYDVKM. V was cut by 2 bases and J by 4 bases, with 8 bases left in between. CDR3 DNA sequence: TGTGCCAGCAGTTTAGGTCAGGGCTATGGCTACACCTTC. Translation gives CASSLGQGYGYTF.

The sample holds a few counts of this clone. This CDR3 reads CASSDRATDTQYF. For the CDR3, the DNA is TGTGCCAGCAGCGACAGGGCGACAGATACGCAGTATTTT. The genes are TRBV7-8 and TRBJ2-3; 7 positions match TRBD1. The CDR3 has 13 amino acids. The trim removed 5 bases at V and 3 bases at J, leaving 2 bases unmatched. Germline V gene sequence: CDR1 SGHVS, CDR2 FQNEAQ.

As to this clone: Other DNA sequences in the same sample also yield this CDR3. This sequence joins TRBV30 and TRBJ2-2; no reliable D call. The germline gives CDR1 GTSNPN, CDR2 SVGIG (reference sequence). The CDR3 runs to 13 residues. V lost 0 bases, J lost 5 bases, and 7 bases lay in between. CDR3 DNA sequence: TGTGCCTGGAGTGTCCAGGTTACCGGGGAGCTGTTTTTT. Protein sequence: CAWSVQVTGELFF. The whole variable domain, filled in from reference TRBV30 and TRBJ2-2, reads SQTIHQWPATLVQPVGSPLSLECTVEGTSNPNLYWYRQAAGRGLQLLFYSVGIGQISSEVPQNLSASRPQDRQFILSSKKLLLSDSGFYLCAWSVQVTGELFFGEGSRLTVL.

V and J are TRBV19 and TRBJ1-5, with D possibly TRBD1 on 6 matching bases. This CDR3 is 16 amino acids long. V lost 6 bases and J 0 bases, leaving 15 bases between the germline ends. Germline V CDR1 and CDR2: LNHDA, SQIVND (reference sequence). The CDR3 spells CASSGGGGYSNQPQHF. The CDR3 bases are TGTGCCAGTAGCGGGGGGGGCGGGTATAGCAATCAGCCCCAGCATTTT.

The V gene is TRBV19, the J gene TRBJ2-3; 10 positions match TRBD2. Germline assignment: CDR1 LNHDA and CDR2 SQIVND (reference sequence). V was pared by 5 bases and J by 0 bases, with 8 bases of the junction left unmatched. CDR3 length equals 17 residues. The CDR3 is CASSHRGTSVSTDTQYF. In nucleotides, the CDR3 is TGTGCCAGTAGTCATAGAGGGACTAGCGTGAGCACAGATACGCAGTATTTT.

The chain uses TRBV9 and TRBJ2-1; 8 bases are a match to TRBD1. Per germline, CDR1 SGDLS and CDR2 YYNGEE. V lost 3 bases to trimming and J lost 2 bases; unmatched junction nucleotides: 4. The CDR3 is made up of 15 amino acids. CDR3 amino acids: CASSGTGRTYNEQFF. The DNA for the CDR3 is TGTGCCAGCAGCGGGACAGGGAGGACCTACAATGAGCAGTTCTTC.

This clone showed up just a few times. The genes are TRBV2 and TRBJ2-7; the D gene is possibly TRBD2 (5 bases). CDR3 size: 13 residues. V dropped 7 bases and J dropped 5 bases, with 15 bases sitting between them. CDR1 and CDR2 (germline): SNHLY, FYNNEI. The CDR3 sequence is CASNFRERHEQYF. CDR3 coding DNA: TGTGCCAGCAACTTTAGGGAGCGCCACGAGCAGTACTTC.

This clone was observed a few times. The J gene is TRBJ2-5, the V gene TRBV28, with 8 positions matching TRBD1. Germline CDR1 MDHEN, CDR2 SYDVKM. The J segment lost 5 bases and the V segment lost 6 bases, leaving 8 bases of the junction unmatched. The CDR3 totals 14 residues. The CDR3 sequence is CASSSGQGRETQYF. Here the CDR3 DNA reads TGTGCCAGCAGCAGTGGACAGGGAAGGGAGACCCAGTACTTC.

The CDR3 here is CASSLELAGPDEQYF. The CDR3, as DNA: TGCGCCAGCAGCTTGGAACTAGCGGGGCCAGACGAGCAGTACTTC. The chain couples TRBV5-1 to TRBJ2-7, with 10 bases fitting TRBD2. The CDR3 spans 15 residues. Germline values: CDR1 SGHRS, CDR2 YFSETQ. V lost 0 bases and J lost 5; bases outside the gene matches: 5. Combining the CDR3 with reference TRBV5-1 and TRBJ2-7 gives the whole variable domain KAGVTQTPRYLIKTRGQQVTLSCSPISGHRSVSWYQQTPGQGLQFLFEYFSETQRNKGNFPGRFSGRQFSNSRSEMNVSTLELGDSALYLCASSLELAGPDEQYFGPGTRLTVT.